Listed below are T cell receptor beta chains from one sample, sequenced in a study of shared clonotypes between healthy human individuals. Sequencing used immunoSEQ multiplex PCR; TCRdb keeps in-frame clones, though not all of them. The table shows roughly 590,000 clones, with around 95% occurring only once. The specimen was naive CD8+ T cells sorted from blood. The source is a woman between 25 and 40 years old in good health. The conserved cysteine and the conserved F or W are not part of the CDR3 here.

cdr3_aa: ASSFRAENTEAF
v_call: TRBV7-9
j_call: TRBJ1-1

cdr3_aa: ASSLSGRLNNEQF
v_call: TRBV27
j_call: TRBJ2-1

cdr3_aa: ASSLQGSTEAF
v_call: TRBV5-1
j_call: TRBJ1-1

cdr3_aa: ASSYSIQHYGYT
v_call: TRBV6-5
j_call: TRBJ1-2

cdr3_aa: ASALLGSGANVLT
v_call: TRBV2
j_call: TRBJ2-6

cdr3_aa: ASSENLYEQY
v_call: TRBV6-1
j_call: TRBJ2-7

cdr3_aa: ASSLTGANYGYT
v_call: TRBV27
j_call: TRBJ1-2

cdr3_aa: ASATGTGYEQY
v_call: TRBV5-1
j_call: TRBJ2-7

cdr3_aa: ASSVNPYEQY
v_call: TRBV7-9
j_call: -

cdr3_aa: ASSEPGSAYEQY
v_call: TRBV10-1
j_call: TRBJ2-7

cdr3_aa: ASTGHPLTAQY
v_call: TRBV5-6
j_call: TRBJ2-5

cdr3_aa: ASSLGTGLAREQY
v_call: TRBV7-6
j_call: TRBJ2-7

cdr3_aa: ATREASADTQY
v_call: TRBV19
j_call: TRBJ2-3

cdr3_aa: ATTGAGYGLADVNTDTQY
v_call: TRBV2
j_call: TRBJ2-3

cdr3_aa: ASKQLNSGEQF
v_call: TRBV6-5
j_call: TRBJ2-1

cdr3_aa: ASIPRGEQY
v_call: TRBV5-8
j_call: TRBJ2-7

cdr3_aa: ASSSTGFNQPQH
v_call: TRBV28
j_call: TRBJ1-5

cdr3_aa: ASRWVQETQY
v_call: TRBV2
j_call: TRBJ2-5

cdr3_aa: ASSDWRASGLAQY
v_call: TRBV6-1
j_call: TRBJ2-3

cdr3_aa: ASSLTGQGANNEQF
v_call: TRBV7-9
j_call: TRBJ2-1

cdr3_aa: ASSVGGQQSGYT
v_call: TRBV9
j_call: TRBJ1-2

cdr3_aa: ASSFGYEQY
v_call: TRBV27
j_call: TRBJ2-7

cdr3_aa: ASSFARGYEQY
v_call: TRBV7-2
j_call: TRBJ2-7

cdr3_aa: ASSQGASGRNEQY
v_call: TRBV4-2
j_call: TRBJ2-7

cdr3_aa: ASGSVFGYT
v_call: TRBV9
j_call: TRBJ1-2

cdr3_aa: ASSDRSGGTDTQY
v_call: TRBV2
j_call: TRBJ2-3

cdr3_aa: ASSQEQTGNYGYT
v_call: TRBV4-1
j_call: TRBJ1-2

cdr3_aa: ASSLFSGRAPDTQY
v_call: TRBV28
j_call: TRBJ2-3

cdr3_aa: ASSLRTGGDGEQF
v_call: TRBV5-4
j_call: TRBJ2-1

cdr3_aa: ASRKDRPRNTEAF
v_call: TRBV2
j_call: TRBJ1-1

cdr3_aa: ASSPGGYEQF
v_call: TRBV25-1
j_call: TRBJ2-1

cdr3_aa: ASSSGTGVGTQY
v_call: TRBV5-1
j_call: TRBJ2-3

cdr3_aa: TSSRAGQGVRRGTQY
v_call: TRBV1
j_call: TRBJ2-3

cdr3_aa: ATSPPLTGTLAYEQY
v_call: TRBV15
j_call: TRBJ2-7

cdr3_aa: ASRLQEYSYNEQF
v_call: TRBV6-5
j_call: TRBJ2-1

cdr3_aa: SVENSGQETQY
v_call: TRBV29-1
j_call: TRBJ2-5

cdr3_aa: ASSQVRNVLATGELF
v_call: TRBV4-1
j_call: TRBJ2-2

cdr3_aa: ASIPRAGDTYEQY
v_call: TRBV2
j_call: TRBJ2-7

cdr3_aa: ASSLMTALNTEAF
v_call: TRBV2
j_call: TRBJ1-1

cdr3_aa: ASSLDILQPQH
v_call: TRBV27
j_call: TRBJ1-5

cdr3_aa: ASSTYDTQY
v_call: TRBV5-1
j_call: TRBJ2-3

cdr3_aa: ASSLGQGAYEQY
v_call: TRBV28
j_call: TRBJ2-7

cdr3_aa: ASSSSYEQY
v_call: TRBV5-4
j_call: -

cdr3_aa: AISESVQGSTDTQY
v_call: TRBV10-3
j_call: TRBJ2-3